These T cell receptor beta chains were read from a single sample in a study of breast tumors, draining lymph nodes, adjacent tissues. MiXCR, run by TCRdb on the multiplex PCR reads, gives a single entry per CDR3 protein. Counted here are 290,000 or so distinct CDR3 sequences, 30% occurring once; the ten biggest clones make up 1.1%. The sample comprised axillary lymph node tissue. Receptor source: a female donor with breast cancer. Some clones in this sample may be carry-over from other donors' samples. Each CDR3 is given without its conserved first and last residue. D genes are given only for firm matches.

V,J,D,CDR3
TRBV11-2,TRBJ2-1,TRBD2,ASSELILAGVNEQF
TRBV28,TRBJ1-5,TRBD1,ASRFSGTGSIFGNQPQH
TRBV24-1,TRBJ2-7,TRBD1,ATGGDRDEQY
TRBV7-9,TRBJ2-7,TRBD2,ASSNLPRGPELRENYEQY
TRBV6-5,TRBJ2-3,NA,ASSEQGSTDTQY
TRBV25-1,TRBJ1-6,TRBD1,ASMGTGNSPLH
TRBV9,TRBJ1-4,NA,ASSPARGGEKLF
TRBV6-5,TRBJ2-3,TRBD2,ASSYSFGLAGGLADTQY
TRBV20-1,TRBJ1-6,TRBD1,SAKSAGQINSPLH
TRBV20-1,TRBJ1-2,TRBD1,SAASGTGGD
TRBV7-9,TRBJ1-1,NA,ASSLELGGASDEAF
TRBV6-2/TRBV6-3,TRBJ2-7,NA,ASRGGGSYEQY
TRBV12-3/TRBV12-4,TRBJ1-2,NA,ASRAWGENYGYT
TRBV7-9,TRBJ2-5,NA,ASSSLRLSYQETQY
TRBV7-2,TRBJ2-5,NA,ASSLGVGGQEETQY
TRBV20-1,TRBJ2-5,NA,SARTRRSGAGTQY
TRBV5-4,TRBJ2-3,NA,ASSLWLAFGDTQY
TRBV5-6,TRBJ2-7,TRBD2,ASSLDLTSRSHEQY
TRBV12-3/TRBV12-4,TRBJ2-7,TRBD1,ASSPRPVGSGGSSYEQY
TRBV9,TRBJ2-7,TRBD1,ASSPQGDLEQY
TRBV15,TRBJ1-4,TRBD1,ATSRGGDRGREKLF
TRBV12-3/TRBV12-4,TRBJ2-1,TRBD1,ASSLDRGNERF
TRBV7-2,TRBJ1-5,TRBD1,ASSLAGQGKQPQH
TRBV14,TRBJ2-5,TRBD2,ASSHKLGLRQETQY
TRBV19,TRBJ1-1,NA,ASSIKGETEAF
TRBV11-2,TRBJ1-2,TRBD1,ASSTGTGPYGYGYT
TRBV2,TRBJ1-2,NA,ASRGRGAVYGYT
TRBV6-5,TRBJ2-2,NA,ASIRRQDLRGELF
TRBV11-3,TRBJ2-1,TRBD1,ASSSTTGTVN